One and the same sample provided the 23 T cell receptor beta chains below, sequenced in a study of vaccination and CD4 T cells after COVID-19. Sequence data for DNA of cultured CD4+ T cells were generated by the Oncomine TCR Beta short-read assay. TCRdb reprocessed the PCR reads via MiXCR and lists one record per CDR3 protein. The sample records some 10,000 distinct CDR3 sequences, 35% to 50% being singletons. Their antigen targets remain unknown. Treatment meaning: roughly 10-day PBMC culture with coronavirus spike peptide pools or control peptides (ViraFEST assay). Sequenced sample: CD4+ T cells from blood, cultured in vitro. These receptors were obtained from a human donor who had recovered from COVID-19.

The genes are TRBV7-9 and TRBJ2-1; the match to TRBD2 covers 14 bases. Germline loops: CDR1 SEHNR, CDR2 FQNEAQ (reference sequence). The CDR3 sequence is 19 residues long. With V trimmed by 5 bases and J by 4 bases, 13 bases remained unmatched. CDR3 DNA sequence: TGTGCCAGCAGCCGAGGACTAGCGGGGGGCCCGAAAAGATACAATGAGCAGTTCTTC. Its translation is CASSRGLAGGPKRYNEQFF. Looking up the rest from reference TRBV7-9 and TRBJ2-1 gives the full variable domain: DTGVSQNPRHKITKRGQNVTFRCDPISEHNRLYWYRQTLGQGPEFLTYFQNEAQLEKSRLLSDRFSAERPKGSFSTLEIQRTEQGDSAMYLCASSRGLAGGPKRYNEQFFGPGTRLTVL.

This chain connects TRBV27 to TRBJ1-5; D unresolved. CDR3 length: 12 residues. The V and J ends lost 9 bases and 1 base respectively, with 7 bases between them. Germline V gives CDR1 MNHEY, CDR2 SMNVEV (reference sequence). The CDR3: CASESSNQPQHF. The CDR3 DNA is TGTGCCAGTGAGTCAAGCAATCAGCCCCAGCATTTT.

This clonotype appeared a few times. J is TRBJ1-1 and V is TRBV12-3 or TRBV12-4, with 8 positions matching TRBD1. This CDR3 is 15 amino acids long. V was clipped by 6 bases and J by 3 bases; unmatched bases: 9. CDR3 in DNA: TGTGCCAGCAGAGCAAACAGGGGGAGGGACACTGAAGCTTTCTTT. This encodes CASRANRGRDTEAFF.

This clonotype was found a few times. The chain employs TRBV6-1 and TRBJ1-5; D ambiguous. There are 15 residues in the CDR3. Germline V CDR1 and CDR2: MNHNS, SASEGT. V lost 1 base, J lost 3 bases, and 10 bases lay in between. The DNA of the CDR3 is TGTGCCAGCAGTGAAGGTATAGTGTACAATCAGCCCCAGCATTTT. It encodes CASSEGIVYNQPQHF.

The rearrangement links TRBV6-2 or TRBV6-3 to TRBJ2-5; D is perhaps TRBD2 (7 bases). V lost 5 bases to trimming and J lost 1 base, with 14 bases between them. CDR3 size: 15 residues. Germline loops: CDR1 MNHEY, CDR2 SVGEGT. The CDR3 DNA sequence: TGTGCCAGCAGTAGGGGGGGGCTTACCCAAGAGACCCAGTACTTC. This translates into CASSRGGLTQETQYF.

The rearrangement joins TRBV5-1 to TRBJ1-1; 9 nucleotides match TRBD1. Trimming cost V 3 bases and J 1 base; bases outside gene matches: 4. Germline CDR1 SGHRS, CDR2 YFSETQ. The CDR3 runs to 15 residues. The CDR3 bases are TGCGCCAGCAGCTGGGGACAGGGATGGAACACTGAAGCTTTCTTT. Its protein is CASSWGQGWNTEAFF.

This clonotype was detected a few times. This chain's CDR3 is CSARDRISTADTQYF. The CDR3 coding sequence is TGCAGTGCTAGAGATCGGATTAGCACAGCAGATACGCAGTATTTT. The genes are TRBV20-1 and TRBJ2-3; unclear D gene. The germline V gene has CDR1 DFQATT and CDR2 SNEGSKA (reference sequence). V dropped 0 bases and J dropped 4 bases, with 14 bases sitting between them. The CDR3 is 15 residues long.

This clonotype was seen only a few times. One end of the junction does not line up with germline, which may come from a read error. The chain has TRBV10-2 and TRBJ1-1; TRBD1 might be the D (5 bases). Germline V gene sequence: CDR1 WSHSY, CDR2 SAAADI. The CDR3 runs to 13 residues. The chain's CDR3 is CASSRGQIAEAFF. The CDR3 DNA is TGTGCCAGCAGTCGTGGACAAATCGCTGAAGCTTTCTTT.

This chain uses TRBV6-2 or TRBV6-3 with TRBJ1-1; D gene unclear. V lost 8 bases, J lost 0 bases, and 10 bases lay in between. The germline V gene encodes CDR1 MNHEY and CDR2 SVGEGT. The CDR3 covers 13 residues. The CDR3 region has the DNA TGTGCCAGCGGGTTAACAGTGAACACTGAAGCTTTCTTT. Amino acids: CASGLTVNTEAFF.

The V call is TRBV5-1, the J call TRBJ1-6, with 10 positions matching TRBD1. V shed 4 bases, J shed 7 bases, and the junction held 8 bases outside the gene matches. The CDR3 contains 16 residues. Germline V lookup: CDR1 SGHRS, CDR2 YFSETQ. The CDR3 spells CASSPMGQGSNSPLHF. DNA of the CDR3: TGCGCCAGCAGCCCCATGGGACAGGGGTCGAATTCACCCCTCCACTTT.

This chain joins TRBV20-1 and TRBJ1-3, with D hard to call. Per the germline V gene, CDR1 is DFQATT and CDR2 is SNEGSKA (reference sequence). Trimming removed 6 bases from V and 1 base from J, with 16 bases in between. This CDR3 contains 15 residues. The CDR3 nucleotides are TGCAGTGCCCACGAGGGTTCGGGATCTGGAAACACCATATATTTT. It encodes CSAHEGSGSGNTIYF.

The V and J genes are TRBV30 and TRBJ1-5; D unresolved. There are 15 residues in the CDR3. V lost 2 bases and J 0 bases, leaving 11 bases between the germline ends. The germline CDR1 and CDR2 sequences are GTSNPN and SVGIG (reference sequence). The CDR3 sequence is CAWSIGVDSNQPQHF. In nucleotides, the CDR3 is TGTGCCTGGAGTATCGGGGTGGATAGCAATCAGCCCCAGCATTTT.

The CDR3 is CASSERRTRSTDTQYF. The CDR3 coding sequence is TGTGCCAGCAGTGAACGGAGGACTAGAAGCACAGATACGCAGTATTTT. The chain links TRBV2 to TRBJ2-3; 7 nucleotides match TRBD2. The V gene end was trimmed by 2 bases and the J gene end by 0 bases; junction bases not matched to a gene: 5. The CDR3 loop spans 16 amino acids. Germline V lookup: CDR1 SNHLY, CDR2 FYNNEI.

In its sample, this clonotype was seen once. CDR3 sequence (DNA): TGCAGTGGCCAACCTCGAGATCTCAATGGCTACACCTTC. Encoded protein: CSGQPRDLNGYTF. This chain uses TRBV20-1 with TRBJ1-2; no definite D call. Trimming stripped 7 bases from V and 6 bases from J, with 18 bases between. The CDR3 sequence is 13 residues long. Germline values: CDR1 DFQATT, CDR2 SNEGSKA (reference sequence).

The chain employs TRBV19 and TRBJ1-2, with 10 nucleotides matching TRBD1. The CDR3 sequence is 13 residues long. The ends lost 5 bases at V and 11 bases at J; junction bases unmatched: 8. Germline V gives CDR1 LNHDA, CDR2 SQIVND (reference sequence). In DNA, the CDR3 is TGTGCCAGTAGTTCAAGGGGGGGACAGGGGTACACCTTC. It encodes CASSSRGGQGYTF.

The chain joins TRBV11-2 to TRBJ1-1; weak D call: TRBD1 (5 bases). Trimming took 1 base from V and 7 from J, leaving 13 bases between them. The CDR3 extends over 14 amino acids. Germline V CDR1 and CDR2: SGHAT, FQNNGV. The CDR3 loop reads CASSLGRGLGEAFF. The CDR3 DNA reads TGTGCCAGCAGCTTAGGGCGGGGCCTCGGTGAAGCTTTCTTT.

The V gene is TRBV6-1, the J gene TRBJ1-1, with 7 bases aligning to TRBD1. The CDR3 spans 15 residues. In germline, CDR1 is MNHNS, CDR2 SASEGT. With V trimmed by 3 bases and J by 5 bases, 9 bases remained unmatched. The CDR3 loop reads CASSDPGGTGTEAFF. The DNA for the CDR3 is TGTGCCAGCAGTGATCCAGGGGGGACGGGTACTGAAGCTTTCTTT.

This clonotype was detected a few times. The chain combines TRBV20-1 with TRBJ2-3, with D perhaps TRBD1 (6 bases). The CDR3 length is 14 residues. CDR1 is DFQATT, CDR2 SNEGSKA, per germline (reference sequence). The V end was cut by 3 bases, the J end by 0 bases, with 10 bases between. The CDR3, as DNA: TGCAGTGCTAGCCGACAGGATAGCACAGATACGCAGTATTTT. It codes for CSASRQDSTDTQYF.

This clonotype showed up just a few times. The J gene is TRBJ2-1, the V gene TRBV6-2 or TRBV6-3, with 7 bases lining up with TRBD1. Germline lookup yields CDR1 MNHEY and CDR2 SVGEGT. Germline trimming cut 4 bases from V and 7 bases from J; bases unmatched to any gene: 4. The CDR3 length is 13 residues. The CDR3 DNA follows: TGTGCCAGCAGTTCGACAGGGTATAATGAGCAGTTCTTC. The encoded protein is CASSSTGYNEQFF.

The gene calls are TRBV2 and TRBJ2-3; D possibly corresponds to TRBD2 (5 bases). The germline V gene has CDR1 SNHLY and CDR2 FYNNEI. V lost 7 bases and J 0 bases, leaving 8 bases between the germline ends. This CDR3 region has 13 residues. The CDR3 here is CASTIASTDTQYF. The CDR3 DNA sequence: TGTGCCAGCACCATAGCGAGCACAGATACGCAGTATTTT.

This clonotype is termed hyperexpanded (1% or more). The chain combines TRBV2 with TRBJ2-3, with 7 bases identical to TRBD1. Germline V lookup: CDR1 SNHLY, CDR2 FYNNEI. This CDR3 region has 15 residues. Trimming at V came to 5 bases and at J to 1 base, leaving 6 bases not matched to a gene. In nucleotides, the CDR3 is TGTGCCAGCAGTCCGACAGGGACCCGCACAGATACGCAGTATTTT. Translation: CASSPTGTRTDTQYF. Drawing the rest from reference TRBV2 and TRBJ2-3, the complete variable domain is EPEVTQTPSHQVTQMGQEVILRCVPISNHLYFYWYRQILGQKVEFLVSFYNNEISEKSEIFDDQFSVERPDGSNFTLKIRSTKLEDSAMYFCASSPTGTRTDTQYFGPGTRLTVL.

The chain has TRBV3-1 and TRBJ2-3; possibly TRBD1 for D (8 bases). The CDR3 has 16 amino acids. Trimming pared 3 bases from V and 3 bases from J, leaving 16 bases between. CDR1 and CDR2 from the germline V gene are LGHDT and YNNKEL (reference sequence). The chain's CDR3 is CASSQGGRQGTDTQYF. The DNA of the CDR3 is TGTGCCAGCAGCCAGGGCGGGAGACAGGGGACAGATACGCAGTATTTT.

The chain combines TRBV11-2 with TRBJ1-5; no clear D gene. This CDR3 spans 13 amino acids. V lost 0 bases and J 4 bases, leaving 4 bases between the germline ends. Germline V gene lookup returns CDR1 SGHAT and CDR2 FQNNGV. The CDR3 sequence is CASSLDKNQPQHF. The CDR3 DNA reads TGTGCCAGCAGCTTAGATAAGAATCAGCCCCAGCATTTT.